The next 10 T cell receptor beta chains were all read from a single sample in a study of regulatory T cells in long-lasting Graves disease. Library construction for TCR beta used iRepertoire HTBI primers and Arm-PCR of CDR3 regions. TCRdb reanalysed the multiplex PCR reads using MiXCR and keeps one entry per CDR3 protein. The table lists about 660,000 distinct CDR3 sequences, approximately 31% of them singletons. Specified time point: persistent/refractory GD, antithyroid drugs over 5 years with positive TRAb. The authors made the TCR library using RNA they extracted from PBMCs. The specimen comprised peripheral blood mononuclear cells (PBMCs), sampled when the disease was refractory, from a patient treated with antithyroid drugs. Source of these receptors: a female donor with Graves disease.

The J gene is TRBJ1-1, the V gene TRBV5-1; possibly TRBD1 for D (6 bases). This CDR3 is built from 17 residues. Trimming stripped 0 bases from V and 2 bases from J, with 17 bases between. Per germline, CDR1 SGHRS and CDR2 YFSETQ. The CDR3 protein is CASSLARGARGNTEAFF. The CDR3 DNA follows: TGCGCCAGCAGCTTGGCACGGGGGGCTCGTGGAAACACTGAAGCTTTCTTT.

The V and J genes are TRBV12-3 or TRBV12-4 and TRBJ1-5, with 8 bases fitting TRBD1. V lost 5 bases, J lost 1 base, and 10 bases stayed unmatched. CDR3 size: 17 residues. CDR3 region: CASSLRTGQKSNQPQHF. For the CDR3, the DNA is TGTGCCAGCAGTCTACGGACAGGGCAGAAGAGCAATCAGCCCCAGCATTTT.

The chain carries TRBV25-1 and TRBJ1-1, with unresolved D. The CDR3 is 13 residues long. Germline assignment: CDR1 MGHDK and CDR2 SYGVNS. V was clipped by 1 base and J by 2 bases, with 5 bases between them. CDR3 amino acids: CASSESINTEAFF. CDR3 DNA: TGTGCCAGCAGTGAATCCATAAACACTGAAGCTTTCTTT. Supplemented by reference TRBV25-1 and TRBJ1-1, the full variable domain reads EADIYQTPRYLVIGTGKKITLECSQTMGHDKMYWYQQDPGMELHLIHYSYGVNSTEKGDLSSESTVSRIRTEHFPLTLESARPSHTSQYLCASSESINTEAFFGQGTRLTVV.

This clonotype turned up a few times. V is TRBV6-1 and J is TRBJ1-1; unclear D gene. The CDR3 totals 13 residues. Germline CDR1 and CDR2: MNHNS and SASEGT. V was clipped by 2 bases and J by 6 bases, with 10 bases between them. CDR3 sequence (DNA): TGTGCCAGCAGTGAAAGGCCAATCCCTGAAGCTTTCTTT. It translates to CASSERPIPEAFF.

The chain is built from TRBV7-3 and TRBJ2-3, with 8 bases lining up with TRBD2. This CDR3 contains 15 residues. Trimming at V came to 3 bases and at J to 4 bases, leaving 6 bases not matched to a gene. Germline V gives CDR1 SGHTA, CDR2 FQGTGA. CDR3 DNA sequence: TGTGCCAGCAGCTTGCAGCGGGAGCGGCCAGATACGCAGTATTTT. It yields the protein CASSLQRERPDTQYF.

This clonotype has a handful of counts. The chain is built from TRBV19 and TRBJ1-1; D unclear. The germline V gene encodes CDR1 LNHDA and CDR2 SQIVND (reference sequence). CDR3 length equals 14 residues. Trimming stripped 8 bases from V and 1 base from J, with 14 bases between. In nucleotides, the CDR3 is TGTGCCAGTCGCCGTAGAGGGCAGAACACTGAAGCTTTCTTT. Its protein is CASRRRGQNTEAFF.

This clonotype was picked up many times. CDR3 DNA sequence: TGTGCCAGCAGCGTAGCTCTCAGCAACTATGGCTACACCTTC. Translation: CASSVALSNYGYTF. This chain joins TRBV9 and TRBJ1-2; D is unclear. The length of the CDR3 is 14 residues. V was shortened by 0 bases and J by 2 bases, with 8 bases between the two germline ends. Germline loops: CDR1 SGDLS, CDR2 YYNGEE. Supplemented by reference TRBV9 and TRBJ1-2, the full variable domain reads DSGVTQTPKHLITATGQRVTLRCSPRSGDLSVYWYQQSLDQGLQFLIQYYNGEERAKGNILERFSAQQFPDLHSELNLSSLELGDSALYFCASSVALSNYGYTFGSGTRLTVV.

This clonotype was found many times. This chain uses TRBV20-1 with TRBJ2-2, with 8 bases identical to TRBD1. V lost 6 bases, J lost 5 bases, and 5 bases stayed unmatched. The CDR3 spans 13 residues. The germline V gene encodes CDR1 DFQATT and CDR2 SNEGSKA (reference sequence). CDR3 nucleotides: TGCAGTGCGACAGGGGATTATACCGGGGAGCTGTTTTTT. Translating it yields CSATGDYTGELFF.

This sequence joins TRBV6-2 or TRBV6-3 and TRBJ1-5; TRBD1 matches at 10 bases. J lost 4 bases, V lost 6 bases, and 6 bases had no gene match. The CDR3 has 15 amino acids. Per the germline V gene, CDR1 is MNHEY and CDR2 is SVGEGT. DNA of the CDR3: TGTGCCAGCAGACCCGGGACAGGGGTAAATCAGCCCCAGCATTTT. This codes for CASRPGTGVNQPQHF.

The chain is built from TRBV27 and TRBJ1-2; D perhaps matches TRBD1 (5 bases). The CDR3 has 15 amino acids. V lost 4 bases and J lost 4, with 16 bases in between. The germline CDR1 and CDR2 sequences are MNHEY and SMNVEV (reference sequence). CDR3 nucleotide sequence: TGTGCCAGCAGTTCGCCGGGACTAAGCCCCTATGGCTACACCTTC. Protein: CASSSPGLSPYGYTF.